This T cell receptor beta chain was identified during a study of a mutant IDH1 vaccine in newly diagnosed glioma. Study information: All eight of the vaccinations patients received fell in weeks 1, 3, 5, 7, 11, 15, 19 and 23. The initiation of vaccination occurred 4-6 weeks after radiotherapy alone, or with temozolomide cycles. Previous care, which was radiotherapy, temozolomide, or both, most often involved both.

This sample's time point: week 11, during vaccination. Every vaccination contained 300 ug of the mutant IDH1 20-mer peptide and was paired with topical imiquimod. Each of the donors came in with new WHO grade 3 or 4 astrocytomas that were IDH1-mutant and ATRX-lost. A remark on this clone: Its target is not known.

The V gene lost 3 bases and the J gene lost 6 bases, with 11 bases spanning the gap. The germline V gene encodes CDR1 MNHEY and CDR2 SMNVEV (reference sequence). CDR3 length: 13 amino acids. Sequencing used immunoSEQ multiplex PCR; TCRdb keeps in-frame clones, though not all of them. The table lists 45,000 to 65,000 clones, over 75% of them singletons. The source of this sequence is a man aged 50 to 60 with glioma. This chain connects TRBV27 to TRBJ1-2; possible D gene TRBD1, 5 bases. Specimen: PBMCs, collected from a glioma patient whose treatment included an IDH1 peptide vaccine. The CDR3, as DNA: TGTGCCAGCAGTTTCGCGGCAGGGAATGGCTACACCTTC. This encodes CASSFAAGNGYTF.